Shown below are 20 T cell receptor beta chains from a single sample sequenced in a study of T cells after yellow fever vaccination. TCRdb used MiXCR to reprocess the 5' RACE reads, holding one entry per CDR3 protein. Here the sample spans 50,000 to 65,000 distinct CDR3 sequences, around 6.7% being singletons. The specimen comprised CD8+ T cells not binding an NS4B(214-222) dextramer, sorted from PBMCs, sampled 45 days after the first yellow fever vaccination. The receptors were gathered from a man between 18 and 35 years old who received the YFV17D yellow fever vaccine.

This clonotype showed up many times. CDR3 residues: CSARNSLTGELFF. CDR3 DNA sequence: TGCAGTGCTAGGAACAGTCTCACCGGGGAGCTGTTTTTT. The rearrangement joins TRBV20-1 to TRBJ2-2; D gene ambiguous. This CDR3 has 13 amino acids. Germline V lookup: CDR1 DFQATT, CDR2 SNEGSKA (reference sequence). Between the trimmed V and J ends, which lost 3 bases and 4 bases, there was a span of 9 bases.

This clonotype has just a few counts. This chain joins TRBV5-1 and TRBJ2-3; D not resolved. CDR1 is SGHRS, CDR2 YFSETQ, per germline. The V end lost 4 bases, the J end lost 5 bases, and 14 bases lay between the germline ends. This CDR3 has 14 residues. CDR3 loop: CASSPPTREDTQYF. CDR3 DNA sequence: TGCGCCAGCAGCCCGCCCACAAGGGAAGATACGCAGTATTTT.

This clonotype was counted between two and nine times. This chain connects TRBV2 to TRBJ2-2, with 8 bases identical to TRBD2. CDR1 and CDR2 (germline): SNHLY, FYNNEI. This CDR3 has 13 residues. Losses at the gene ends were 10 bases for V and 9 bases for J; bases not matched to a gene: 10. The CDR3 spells CATSGLVGRELFF. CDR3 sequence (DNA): TGTGCCACCTCGGGACTAGTTGGCCGGGAGCTGTTTTTT.

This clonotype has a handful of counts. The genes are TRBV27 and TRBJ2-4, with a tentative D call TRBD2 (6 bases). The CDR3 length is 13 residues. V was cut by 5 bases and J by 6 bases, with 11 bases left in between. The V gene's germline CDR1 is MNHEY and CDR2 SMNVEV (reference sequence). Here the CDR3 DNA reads TGTGCCAGCAGTGCATCCGGGGGAAACATTCAGTACTTC. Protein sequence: CASSASGGNIQYF.

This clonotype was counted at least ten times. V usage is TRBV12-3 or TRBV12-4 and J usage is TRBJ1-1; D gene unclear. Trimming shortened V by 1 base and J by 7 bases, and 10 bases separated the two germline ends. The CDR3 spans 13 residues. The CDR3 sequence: CASSLDYRNEAFF. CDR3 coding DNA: TGTGCCAGCAGTTTAGATTACCGTAATGAAGCTTTCTTT.

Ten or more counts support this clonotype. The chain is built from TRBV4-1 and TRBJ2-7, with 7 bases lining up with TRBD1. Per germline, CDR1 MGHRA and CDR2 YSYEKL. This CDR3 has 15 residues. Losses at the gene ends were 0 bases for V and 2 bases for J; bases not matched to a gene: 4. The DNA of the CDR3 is TGCGCCAGCAGCCAAGAGCCAGGGGGACCCTACGAGCAGTACGTC. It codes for CASSQEPGGPYEQYV.

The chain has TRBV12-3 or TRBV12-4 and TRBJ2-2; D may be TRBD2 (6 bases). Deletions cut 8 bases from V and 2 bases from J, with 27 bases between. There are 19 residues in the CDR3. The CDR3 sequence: CASWRETIIGFRNTGELFF. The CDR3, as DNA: TGTGCCAGCTGGAGGGAAACGATCATAGGATTCCGAAACACCGGGGAGCTGTTTTTT.

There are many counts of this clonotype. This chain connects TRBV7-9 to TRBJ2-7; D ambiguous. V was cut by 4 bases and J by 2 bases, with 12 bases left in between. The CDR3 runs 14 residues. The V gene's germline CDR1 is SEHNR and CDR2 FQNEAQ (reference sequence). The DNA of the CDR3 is TGTGCCAGCAGCTCGCCCTTTGATCCCTACGAGCAGTACGTC. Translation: CASSSPFDPYEQYV.

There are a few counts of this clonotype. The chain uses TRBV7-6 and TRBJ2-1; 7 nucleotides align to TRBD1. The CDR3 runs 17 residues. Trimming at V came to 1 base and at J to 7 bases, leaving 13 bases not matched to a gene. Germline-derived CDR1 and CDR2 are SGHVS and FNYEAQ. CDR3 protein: CASSLDSRDSSRNEQFF. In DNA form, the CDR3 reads TGTGCCAGCAGCTTAGATTCCCGGGACAGTTCTCGGAATGAGCAGTTCTTC.

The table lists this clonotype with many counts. The CDR3 DNA is TGTGCCAGCAGCAGAGGCGAAGGGTTGGCCACTGAAGCTTTCTTT. Protein: CASSRGEGLATEAFF. V gene TRBV7-9 combines with J gene TRBJ1-1, with D uncertain. Germline V gene lookup returns CDR1 SEHNR and CDR2 FQNEAQ (reference sequence). Trimming left V 5 bases short and J 4 bases short, with 17 bases between. The CDR3 has 15 residues.

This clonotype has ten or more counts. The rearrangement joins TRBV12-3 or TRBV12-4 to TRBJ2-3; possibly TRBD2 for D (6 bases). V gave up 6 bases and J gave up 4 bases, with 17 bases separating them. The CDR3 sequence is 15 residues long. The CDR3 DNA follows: TGTGCCAGCAGCCGAGACGGGGGAGGATCAGATACGCAGTATTTT. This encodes CASSRDGGGSDTQYF.

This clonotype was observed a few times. The CDR3 protein is CASSPTGKAKNIQYF. The CDR3, as DNA: TGCGCCAGCAGTCCTACAGGGAAGGCCAAAAACATTCAGTACTTC. This chain joins TRBV23-1 and TRBJ2-4; a possible D gene is TRBD1 (6 bases). TRBV23-1 is an open reading frame whose function is uncertain. The CDR3 totals 15 residues. V was trimmed by 4 bases and J by 1 base, leaving 11 bases between them.

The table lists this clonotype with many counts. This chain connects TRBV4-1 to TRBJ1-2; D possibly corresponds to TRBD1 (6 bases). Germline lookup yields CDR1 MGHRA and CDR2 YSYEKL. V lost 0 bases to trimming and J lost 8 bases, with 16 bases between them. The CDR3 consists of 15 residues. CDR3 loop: CASSQEPAGADGYTF. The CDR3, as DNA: TGCGCCAGCAGCCAAGAGCCCGCAGGGGCGGACGGCTACACCTTC.

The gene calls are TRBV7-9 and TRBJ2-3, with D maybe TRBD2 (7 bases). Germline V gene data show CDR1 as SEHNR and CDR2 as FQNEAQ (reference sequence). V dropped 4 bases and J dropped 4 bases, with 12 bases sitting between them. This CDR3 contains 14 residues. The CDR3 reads CASSSQGGADTQYF. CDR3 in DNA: TGTGCCAGCAGCTCCCAAGGGGGGGCAGATACGCAGTATTTT. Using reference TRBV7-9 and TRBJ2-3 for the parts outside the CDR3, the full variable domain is DTGVSQNPRHKITKRGQNVTFRCDPISEHNRLYWYRQTLGQGPEFLTYFQNEAQLEKSRLLSDRFSAERPKGSFSTLEIQRTEQGDSAMYLCASSSQGGADTQYFGPGTRLTVL.

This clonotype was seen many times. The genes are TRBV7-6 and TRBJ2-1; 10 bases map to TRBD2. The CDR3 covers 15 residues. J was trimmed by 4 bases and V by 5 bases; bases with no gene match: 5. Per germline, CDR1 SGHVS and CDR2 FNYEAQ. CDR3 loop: CASSRSSGGYNEQFF. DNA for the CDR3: TGTGCCAGCAGCAGATCTAGCGGGGGATACAATGAGCAGTTCTTC.

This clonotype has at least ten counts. In DNA form, the CDR3 reads TGTGCCAGCAGACCCTGGACTAGCGCCACCTACGAGCAGTACTTC. This translates into CASRPWTSATYEQYF. This chain joins TRBV28 and TRBJ2-7, with 9 bases identical to TRBD2. Germline CDR1 MDHEN, CDR2 SYDVKM. V shed 6 bases and J 2 bases; nucleotides not matched to a gene: 8. The CDR3 totals 15 residues.

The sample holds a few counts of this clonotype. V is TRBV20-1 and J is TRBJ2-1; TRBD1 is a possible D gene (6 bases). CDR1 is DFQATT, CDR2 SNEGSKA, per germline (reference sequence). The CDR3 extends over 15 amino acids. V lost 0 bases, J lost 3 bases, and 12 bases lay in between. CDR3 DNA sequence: TGCAGTGCTAGAGATCAAGGGGGAGACTACAATGAGCAGTTCTTC. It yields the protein CSARDQGGDYNEQFF.

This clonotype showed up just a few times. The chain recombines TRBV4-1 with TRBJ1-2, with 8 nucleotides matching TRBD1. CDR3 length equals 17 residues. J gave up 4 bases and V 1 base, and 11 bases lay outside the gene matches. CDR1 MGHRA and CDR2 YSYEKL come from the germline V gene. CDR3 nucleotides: TGCGCCAGCAGCCAAGTGAAGAAAGTAACAGGGGGCTATGGCTACACCTTC. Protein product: CASSQVKKVTGGYGYTF.

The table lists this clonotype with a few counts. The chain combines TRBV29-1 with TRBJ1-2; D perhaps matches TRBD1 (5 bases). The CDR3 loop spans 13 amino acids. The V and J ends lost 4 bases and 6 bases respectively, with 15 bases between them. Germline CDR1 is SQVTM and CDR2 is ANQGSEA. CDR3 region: CSVVSPRVNGYTF. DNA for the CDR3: TGCAGCGTTGTATCCCCCAGGGTGAATGGCTACACCTTC.

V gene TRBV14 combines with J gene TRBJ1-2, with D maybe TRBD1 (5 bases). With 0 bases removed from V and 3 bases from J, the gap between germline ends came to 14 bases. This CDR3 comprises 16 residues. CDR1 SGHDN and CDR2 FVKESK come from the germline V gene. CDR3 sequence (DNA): TGTGCCAGCAGCCAAGATCAGGACATCTCCTACTATGGCTACACCTTC. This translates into CASSQDQDISYYGYTF.